What follows is one T cell receptor (beta chain) and its context. The antigen it recognizes is unknown. Per-base quality was not reported, and no clone a single base away is much larger than it. The CDR3, from cysteine to phenylalanine, totals 14 residues. CDR3 DNA is the only sequence kept; it has 42 bases, read in frame from the first base. From a lookup of the germline V gene, CDR1 and CDR2 are ENHRY and SYGVKD. V gives up 7 bases and J gives up 1 base, and the segment between their germline ends measures 13 bases. The donors were healthy, HIV-negative adults who had no recently reported acute infections or vaccinations. Every donor was a Caucasian adult residing in Nashville, Tennessee, USA. CD4+ T cells were enriched through magnetic negative selection, after which naive cells were positively selected on CD45RA and the remaining negative fraction served as the memory subset. After blood collection by leukapheresis, PBMCs were isolated using Ficoll-Histopaque density gradient centrifugation and then cryopreserved in the vapor phase of liquid nitrogen. Purity and quantity of every magnetically sorted T cell population were checked by analytical flow cytometry. Each sorted fraction had its genomic DNA isolated and then quantified by UV absorbance on a Nanodrop 2000c.

Using the deep immunoSEQ assay, multiplex PCR amplified TCR CDR3 regions from genomic DNA. Genomic DNA extracted from each cell subset was distributed evenly over all wells of several immunoSEQ 96-well plates, and each plate served as one replicate. Each replicate PCR for sorted subsets received around 0.2 ug genomic DNA, equal to about 29,000 T cell genomes. The purified libraries were quantified using a Qubit 3.0 fluorometer, sized with a Bioanalyzer 2100, and then quantified again using the KAPA Library Quantification kit. Every immunoSEQ 96-well plate was sequenced on a separate single-read 150-cycle Illumina NextSeq 550 flow cell. The original methods were these. Because the immunoSEQ output included only junctional sequences and no quality scores, the filtering could not be the same as the filtering used for full-length reads. Sequences were annotated with PyIR, a Python wrapper for IgBLAST v1.9, and V/J genes and CDR3 were assigned using IMGT germline references. Any read was removed if the V/J assignment was weak (E-value above 1e-6), the CDR3 was missing, or the read contained stop codons, out-of-frame junctions, or ambiguous translated residues. A V3J clonotype was defined by an identical inferred V gene, J gene, and CDR3 amino acid sequence. Percentage overlap between repertoires was computed as shared unique clonotypes divided by the size of the smaller repertoire. Repertoire richness was assessed with RTK rarefaction, the Chao1 estimator, and Recon v2.1 estimates of unobserved clonotypes. Generation probabilities were computed with OLGA for all TCRbeta clonotypes obtained by the gDNA method from four donors. Entries here come from immuneACCESS through TCRdb and include only in-frame sequences with V and J called. Some clones fail to appear in such tables; in the studies checked, an unresolved V gene covers under half of the shortfall, and the cause of the remainder is unknown. V and J calls and clone size are copied from that table; D and trimming were computed from the DNA. The sample yields 2 million to 3 million clones; about 92% were counted once. Of the sample, more than 0.12% is held by the ten largest clones.

This entry belongs to a study of shared clonotypes between healthy human individuals (dated by TCRdb to the early 2020s). Background for the entire study: Two women and a few men aged 18 to 49 years were included in the cohort. For each donor, three plates each were used for CD4 naive and CD4 memory, two plates were used for CD8 naive, and one plate was used for CD8 memory. To estimate repertoire size and how much clonotypes are shared between individuals, the study performed deep sequencing of blood TCR repertoires from roughly five healthy adults. Libraries were prepared and TCR repertoires were sequenced by different laboratories using diverse techniques, in order to increase sequencing depth and limit assay-specific biases. Between about 0.85 and 9.5 billion PBMCs per donor were obtained by leukapheresis. Broader findings and caveats from the paper: Based on pairwise subsampling, the degree of clonotype sharing among donors was expected to be affected by sequencing depth. About 5% of naive CD4, 3.5% of naive CD8, 2% to 2.5% of memory CD4, and 0.35% to 0.4% of memory CD8 clonotypes were shared across several donors. Naive subsets generally had larger estimated clonotype richness than memory subsets. Compared with non-shared clonotypes, clonotypes shared by all four sorted-subset donors had higher generation probabilities. Because the study included only a small number of donors, the genetic and exposure-history diversity represented was limited. Rarefaction of sorted-subset datasets indicated incomplete sequencing despite the large sequencing depth. Sampling was restricted to blood, and TCR repertoires in tissues likely differ from the TCR repertoires found in blood.

Source material: naive CD4+ T cells sorted from blood. The cell subset or site label of this sample denotes: CD45RA+ positively selected. In this chain, TRBV10-3 is recombined with TRBJ2-5; the best D guess is TRBD1, with 6 bases matching. This receptor was identified in a man between 18 and 29 years old in good health. Here the CDR3 is given as CAINPGDLQETQYF. The bases are TGTGCCATCAATCCAGGGGATCTCCAAGAGACCCAGTACTTC.